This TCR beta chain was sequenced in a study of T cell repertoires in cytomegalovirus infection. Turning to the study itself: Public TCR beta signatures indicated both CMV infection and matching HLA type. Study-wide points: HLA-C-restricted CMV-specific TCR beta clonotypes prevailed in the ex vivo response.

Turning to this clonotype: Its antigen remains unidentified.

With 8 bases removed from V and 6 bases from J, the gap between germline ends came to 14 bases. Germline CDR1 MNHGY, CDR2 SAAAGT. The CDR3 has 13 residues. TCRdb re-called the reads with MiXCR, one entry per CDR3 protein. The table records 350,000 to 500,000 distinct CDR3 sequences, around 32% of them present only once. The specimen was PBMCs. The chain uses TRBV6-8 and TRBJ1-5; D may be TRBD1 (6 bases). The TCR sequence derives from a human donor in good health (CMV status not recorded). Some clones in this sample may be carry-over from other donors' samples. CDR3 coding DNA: TGTGCCAGCGGCCAGGGGCGACGTCAGCCCCAGCATTTT. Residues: CASGQGRRQPQHF.